A single T cell receptor (beta chain) is shown here with its context. What it recognizes is unknown. The data originate from a study of T cell responses to AZD1222 COVID-19 vaccine. Study in general: Second-dose timings of about 4 or about 12 weeks were pooled. Study-wide points: Mapped onto spike, vaccine-associated CD4 TCRs spanned it and were dominant at 160-218 and 743-854.

CDR1 and CDR2 (germline): PRHDT, FYEKMQ (reference sequence). Deletions cut 6 bases from V and 4 bases from J, with 17 bases between. The CDR3 is made up of 15 amino acids. Data came from immunoSEQ multiplex PCR; TCRdb stores just in-frame clones and leaves some out. The sample shows about 100,000 clones, approximately 90% of them seen only once. Specimen: peripheral blood, collected on day 0 of AZD1222 vaccination. The TCR sequence derives from an adult in good health. The chain is built from TRBV13 and TRBJ2-3; weak D call: TRBD1 (5 bases). The CDR3 loop is CASRTSYGAADTQYF. The DNA for the CDR3 is TGTGCCAGCAGAACTTCGTATGGGGCGGCAGATACGCAGTATTTT. The variable domain in full, completed from reference TRBV13 and TRBJ2-3, reads AAGVIQSPRHLIKEKRETATLKCYPIPRHDTVYWYQQGPGQDPQFLISFYEKMQSDKGSIPDRFSAQQFSDYHSELNMSSLELGDSALYFCASRTSYGAADTQYFGPGTRLTVL.